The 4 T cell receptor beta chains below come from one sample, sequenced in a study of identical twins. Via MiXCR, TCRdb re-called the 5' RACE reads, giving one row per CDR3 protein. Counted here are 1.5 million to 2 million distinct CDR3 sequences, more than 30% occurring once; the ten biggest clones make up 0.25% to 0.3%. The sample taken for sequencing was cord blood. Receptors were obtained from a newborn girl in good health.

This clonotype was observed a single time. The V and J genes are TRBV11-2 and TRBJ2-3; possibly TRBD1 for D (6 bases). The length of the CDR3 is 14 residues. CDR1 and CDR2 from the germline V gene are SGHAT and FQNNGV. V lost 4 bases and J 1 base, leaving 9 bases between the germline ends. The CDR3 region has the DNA TGTGCCAGCAGCTGGGACAAGGGCACAGATACGCAGTATTTT. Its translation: CASSWDKGTDTQYF. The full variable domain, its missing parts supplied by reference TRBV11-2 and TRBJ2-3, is EAGVAQSPRYKIIEKRQSVAFWCNPISGHATLYWYQQILGQGPKLLIQFQNNGVVDDSQLPKDRFSAERLKGVDSTLKIQPAKLEDSAVYLCASSWDKGTDTQYFGPGTRLTVL.

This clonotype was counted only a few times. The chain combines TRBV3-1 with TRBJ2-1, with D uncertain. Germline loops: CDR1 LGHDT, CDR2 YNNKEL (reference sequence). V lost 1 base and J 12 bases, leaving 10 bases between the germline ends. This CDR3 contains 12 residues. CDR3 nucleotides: TGTGCCAGCAGCCAAGGGGTGGGAAGGCAGTTCTTC. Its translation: CASSQGVGRQFF.

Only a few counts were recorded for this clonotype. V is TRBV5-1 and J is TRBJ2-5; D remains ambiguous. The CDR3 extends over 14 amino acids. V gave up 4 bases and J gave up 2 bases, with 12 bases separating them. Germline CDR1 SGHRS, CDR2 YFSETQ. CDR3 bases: TGCGCCAGCAGCACATCGGAGCTACAAGAGACCCAGTACTTC. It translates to CASSTSELQETQYF.

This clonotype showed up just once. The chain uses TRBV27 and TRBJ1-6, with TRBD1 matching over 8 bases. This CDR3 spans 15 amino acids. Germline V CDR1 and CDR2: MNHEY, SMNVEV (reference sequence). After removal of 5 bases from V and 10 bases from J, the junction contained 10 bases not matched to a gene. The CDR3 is CASSQSTGGRSPLHF. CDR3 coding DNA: TGTGCCAGCAGTCAATCCACAGGGGGGCGGTCACCCCTCCACTTT.